Given below is one T cell receptor (beta chain) in context. The data stem from a study of blood T cell repertoires in COVID-19. Study summary: COVID-19 samples, acute and convalescent, were from the United States, Italy and Spain. T cells, B-cell-depleted T cells, or PBMCs provided the cDNA or gDNA that served as material.

Two negative PCRs, clearance, or symptom resolution were required of recovered Cohort 3 donors. Authors' data handling: Amplifying reference gene primers gave estimates of nucleated cell counts. Sequencing was performed with immunoSEQ multiplex PCR; in TCRdb, only in-frame clones are kept and a portion is missing. The V and J calls and clone size come from that table; D and trimming were worked out from the DNA. This sample has 200,000 or so clones, with around 90% found just once. CDR1 GTSNPN and CDR2 SVGIG come from the germline V gene (reference sequence). This CDR3 has 15 amino acids. Trimming cost V 0 bases and J 7 bases, with 16 bases left between them.

The chain is built from TRBV30 and TRBJ1-5; weak D call: TRBD1 (6 bases). The specimen was PBMCs or T cells enriched from blood (not recorded which). The TCR was taken from a man aged 30 to 39 who had recovered from COVID-19. CDR3 protein: CAWSVQSGDNQPQHF. The CDR3 nucleotides read TGTGCCTGGAGTGTACAATCAGGGGACAACCAGCCCCAGCATTTT.